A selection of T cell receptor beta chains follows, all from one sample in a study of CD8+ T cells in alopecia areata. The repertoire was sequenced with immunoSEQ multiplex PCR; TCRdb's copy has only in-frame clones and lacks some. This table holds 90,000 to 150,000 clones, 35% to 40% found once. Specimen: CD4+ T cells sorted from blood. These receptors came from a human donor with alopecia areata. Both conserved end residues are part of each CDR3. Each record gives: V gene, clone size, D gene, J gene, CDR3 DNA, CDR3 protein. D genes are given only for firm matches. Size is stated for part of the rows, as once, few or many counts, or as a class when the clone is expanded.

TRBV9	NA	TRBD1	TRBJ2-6	TGTGCCACAGGGGGCTCTGGGGCCAACGTCCTGACTTTC	CATGGSGANVLTF
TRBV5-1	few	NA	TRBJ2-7	TGCGCCAGCAGCTTGGCGGATCTGGGGGCCGAGCAGTACTTC	CASSLADLGAEQYF
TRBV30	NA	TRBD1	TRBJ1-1	TGTGCCTGGAGTGCAGGGGGCAGAACTGAAGCTTTCTTT	CAWSAGGRTEAFF
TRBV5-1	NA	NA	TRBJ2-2	TGCGCCAGCAGCCCAGCGGACAAAAGCACCGGGGAGCTGTTTTTT	CASSPADKSTGELFF
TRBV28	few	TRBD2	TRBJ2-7	TGTGCCAGCACTAGGACTAGCGGGAGCTCCTACGAGCAGTACTTC	CASTRTSGSSYEQYF
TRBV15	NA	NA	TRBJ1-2	TGTGCCACCAGCAGAGGATTCAGGGATGGCTACACCTTC	CATSRGFRDGYTF
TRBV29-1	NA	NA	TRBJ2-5	TGCAGCGTGGCAGACCAGGGTGGGGAGACCCAGTACTTC	CSVADQGGETQYF
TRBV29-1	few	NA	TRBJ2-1	TGCAGCGTGACTAGTTGGGGCTACAATGAGCAGTTCTTC	CSVTSWGYNEQFF
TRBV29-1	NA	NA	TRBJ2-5	TGCAGCGTGAGGGGGGGCGCCGAGACCCAGTACTTC	CSVRGGAETQYF
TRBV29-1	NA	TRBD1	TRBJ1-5	TGCAGCGTCTCAGTGACAGGGAAGGATCAGCCCCAGCATTTT	CSVSVTGKDQPQHF
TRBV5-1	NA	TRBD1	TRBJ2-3	TGCGCCAGCAGCTCACAGGGGACCGCCACAGATACGCAGTATTTT	CASSSQGTATDTQYF
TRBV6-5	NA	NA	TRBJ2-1	TGTGCCAGCAGTTACTCGGGCAGCTCCTACAATGAGCAGTTCTTC	CASSYSGSSYNEQFF
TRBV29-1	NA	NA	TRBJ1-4	TGCAGCGCCGGCCGGGGGATGAATGAAAAACTGTTTTTT	CSAGRGMNEKLFF
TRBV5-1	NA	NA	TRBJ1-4	TGCGCCAGCAGCTTGGGGACTAATGAAAAACTGTTTTTT	CASSLGTNEKLFF
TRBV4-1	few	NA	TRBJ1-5	TGCGCCAGCAGCCAAGATAGGGCGGGCCCAGGACCCCAGCATTTT	CASSQDRAGPGPQHF
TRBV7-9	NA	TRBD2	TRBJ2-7	TGTGCCAGCGCTTCCGGGACTAGCGGGAGTAGAGACGAGCAGTACTTC	CASASGTSGSRDEQYF
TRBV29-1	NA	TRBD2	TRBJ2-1	TGCAGCGTTGTGGCTAGCGGGAGAACCTACAATGAGCAGTTCTTC	CSVVASGRTYNEQFF
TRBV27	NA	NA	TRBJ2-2	TGTGCCAGCAGTTTATCCTACAGGGACACCGGGGAGCTGTTTTTT	CASSLSYRDTGELFF
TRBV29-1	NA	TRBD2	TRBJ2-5	TGCAGCGTTGTAACTAGCGGCGGCCCGCAAGGGACCCAGTACTTC	CSVVTSGGPQGTQYF
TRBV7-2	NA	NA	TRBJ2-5	TGTGCCAGCAGCTTACGTTACCGAGGGGAGACCCAGTACTTC	CASSLRYRGETQYF
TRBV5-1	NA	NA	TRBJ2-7	TGCGCCAGCAGCTTGGTTCGGTCGTCGGGAACCTACGAGCAGTACTTC	CASSLVRSSGTYEQYF
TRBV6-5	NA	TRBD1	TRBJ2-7	TGTGCCAGCAGTTACTCCCGGACAGGAGCCTACGAGCAGTACTTC	CASSYSRTGAYEQYF
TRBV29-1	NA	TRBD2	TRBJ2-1	TGCAGCGCTTCTACGGAGGGACTAGGGTTCTTC	CSASTEGLGFF
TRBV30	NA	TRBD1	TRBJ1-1	TGTGCCTGGTTTGACAGGGGCGGGGGTGATGAAGCTTTCTTT	CAWFDRGGGDEAFF
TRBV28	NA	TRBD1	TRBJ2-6	TGTGCCAGTCAGGGGGCAGGTGGGGCCAACGTCCTGACTTTC	CASQGAGGANVLTF
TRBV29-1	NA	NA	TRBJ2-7	TGCAGCGTTGCCAAAGGGACTGCGGGGCGCTACGAGCAGTACTTC	CSVAKGTAGRYEQYF
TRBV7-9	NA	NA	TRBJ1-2	TGTGCCAGCAGCTTAGCCACCGGCTACACCTTC	CASSLATGYTF
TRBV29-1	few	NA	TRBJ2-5	TGCAGCGTTTTGGTGCGTCCTTCCCAAGGGGAGACCCAGTACTTC	CSVLVRPSQGETQYF
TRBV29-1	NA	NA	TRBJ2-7	TGCAGCGTTGTTTACAGTGCCCCCTACGAGCAGTACTTC	CSVVYSAPYEQYF
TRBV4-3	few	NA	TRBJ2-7	TGCGCCAGCAGCCAAGCCCTAGGGGGAGGATGGGAGCAGTACTTC	CASSQALGGGWEQYF
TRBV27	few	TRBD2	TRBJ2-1	TGTGCCAGCAGTGCCAAAGGACTAGCGACTTACAATGAGCAGTTCTTC	CASSAKGLATYNEQFF
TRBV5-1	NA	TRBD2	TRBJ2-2	TGCGCCAGCAGCTTGGGTGCCTTGCGGGGGGACACCGGGGAGCTGTTTTTT	CASSLGALRGDTGELFF
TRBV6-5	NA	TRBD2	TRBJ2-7	TGTGCCAGCAGTTACCGACGAGCGGGAGGGCCCTACGAGCAGTACTTC	CASSYRRAGGPYEQYF
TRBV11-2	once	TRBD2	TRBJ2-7	TGTGCCAGCAGCCCAATCGGAGCGGGGGATCTCTACGAGCAGTACTTC	CASSPIGAGDLYEQYF
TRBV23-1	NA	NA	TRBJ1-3	TGCGCCTCTCCGCCGAGACTTAGCTCTGGAAACACCATATATTTT	CASPPRLSSGNTIYF
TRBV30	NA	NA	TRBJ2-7	TGTGCCTGGAGTGCGACCTACGAGCAGTACTTC	CAWSATYEQYF
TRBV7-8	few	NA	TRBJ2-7	TGTGCCAGCAGCGGGATCGCCTACGAGCAGTACTTC	CASSGIAYEQYF
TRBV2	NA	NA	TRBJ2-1	TGTGCCAGTTCCTTAATAGCGGAGTCCTACAATGAGCAGTTCTTC	CASSLIAESYNEQFF
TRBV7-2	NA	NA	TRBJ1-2	TGTGCCAGCAGCCCCCGACAAGGCTATGGCTACACCTTC	CASSPRQGYGYTF
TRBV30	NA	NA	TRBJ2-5	TGTGCCTGGAGCCAATCGTGGACTATCCAAGAGACCCAGTACTTC	CAWSQSWTIQETQYF
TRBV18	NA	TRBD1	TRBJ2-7	TGTGCCAGCTCACCAGGGACAGGGGCATACGAGCAGTACTTC	CASSPGTGAYEQYF
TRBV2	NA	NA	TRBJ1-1	TGTGCCAGCACCGGTACTACAGGGACTGAAGCTTTCTTT	CASTGTTGTEAFF
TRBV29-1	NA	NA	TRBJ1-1	TGCAGCGCTGGACCGGGGCCAAACACTGAAGCTTTCTTT	CSAGPGPNTEAFF
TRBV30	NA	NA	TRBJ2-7	TGTGCCTGGAGTGTATCGAGTAGGGGTCGATACTTC	CAWSVSSRGRYF
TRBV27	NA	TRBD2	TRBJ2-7	TGTGCCAGCAGTTCATGGGGGACTAGCTCCTACGAGCAGTACTTC	CASSSWGTSSYEQYF
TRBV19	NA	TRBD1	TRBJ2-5	TGTGCCAGTAGTATAGGGACAGGGGGTTTCGAGACCCAGTACTTC	CASSIGTGGFETQYF
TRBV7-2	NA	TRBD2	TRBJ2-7	TGTGCCAGCAGCCGAGTTAGCGGGGGGCTCTCCTACGAGCAGTACTTC	CASSRVSGGLSYEQYF
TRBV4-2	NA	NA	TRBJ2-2	TGTGCCAGCAGGGTGTATTGGGCGAACACCGGGGAGCTGTTTTTT	CASRVYWANTGELFF
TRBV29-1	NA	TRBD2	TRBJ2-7	TGCAGCGTTGCCTTCTACGCGGGAGCCGACGAGCAGTACTTC	CSVAFYAGADEQYF
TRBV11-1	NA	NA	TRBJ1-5	TGTGCCAGCAGCTTAGCCAATGGACAGCCCCAGCATTTT	CASSLANGQPQHF
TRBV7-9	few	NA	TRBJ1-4	TGTGCCAGCAGTGGAGAAAAACTGTTTTTT	CASSGEKLFF
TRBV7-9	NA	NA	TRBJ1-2	TGTGCCAGCAGCTTCGAGATCGATGGCTACACCTTC	CASSFEIDGYTF
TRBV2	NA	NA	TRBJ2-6	TGTGCCAGCAGCCCCCACTCGTCTGGGGCCAACGTCCTGACTTTC	CASSPHSSGANVLTF